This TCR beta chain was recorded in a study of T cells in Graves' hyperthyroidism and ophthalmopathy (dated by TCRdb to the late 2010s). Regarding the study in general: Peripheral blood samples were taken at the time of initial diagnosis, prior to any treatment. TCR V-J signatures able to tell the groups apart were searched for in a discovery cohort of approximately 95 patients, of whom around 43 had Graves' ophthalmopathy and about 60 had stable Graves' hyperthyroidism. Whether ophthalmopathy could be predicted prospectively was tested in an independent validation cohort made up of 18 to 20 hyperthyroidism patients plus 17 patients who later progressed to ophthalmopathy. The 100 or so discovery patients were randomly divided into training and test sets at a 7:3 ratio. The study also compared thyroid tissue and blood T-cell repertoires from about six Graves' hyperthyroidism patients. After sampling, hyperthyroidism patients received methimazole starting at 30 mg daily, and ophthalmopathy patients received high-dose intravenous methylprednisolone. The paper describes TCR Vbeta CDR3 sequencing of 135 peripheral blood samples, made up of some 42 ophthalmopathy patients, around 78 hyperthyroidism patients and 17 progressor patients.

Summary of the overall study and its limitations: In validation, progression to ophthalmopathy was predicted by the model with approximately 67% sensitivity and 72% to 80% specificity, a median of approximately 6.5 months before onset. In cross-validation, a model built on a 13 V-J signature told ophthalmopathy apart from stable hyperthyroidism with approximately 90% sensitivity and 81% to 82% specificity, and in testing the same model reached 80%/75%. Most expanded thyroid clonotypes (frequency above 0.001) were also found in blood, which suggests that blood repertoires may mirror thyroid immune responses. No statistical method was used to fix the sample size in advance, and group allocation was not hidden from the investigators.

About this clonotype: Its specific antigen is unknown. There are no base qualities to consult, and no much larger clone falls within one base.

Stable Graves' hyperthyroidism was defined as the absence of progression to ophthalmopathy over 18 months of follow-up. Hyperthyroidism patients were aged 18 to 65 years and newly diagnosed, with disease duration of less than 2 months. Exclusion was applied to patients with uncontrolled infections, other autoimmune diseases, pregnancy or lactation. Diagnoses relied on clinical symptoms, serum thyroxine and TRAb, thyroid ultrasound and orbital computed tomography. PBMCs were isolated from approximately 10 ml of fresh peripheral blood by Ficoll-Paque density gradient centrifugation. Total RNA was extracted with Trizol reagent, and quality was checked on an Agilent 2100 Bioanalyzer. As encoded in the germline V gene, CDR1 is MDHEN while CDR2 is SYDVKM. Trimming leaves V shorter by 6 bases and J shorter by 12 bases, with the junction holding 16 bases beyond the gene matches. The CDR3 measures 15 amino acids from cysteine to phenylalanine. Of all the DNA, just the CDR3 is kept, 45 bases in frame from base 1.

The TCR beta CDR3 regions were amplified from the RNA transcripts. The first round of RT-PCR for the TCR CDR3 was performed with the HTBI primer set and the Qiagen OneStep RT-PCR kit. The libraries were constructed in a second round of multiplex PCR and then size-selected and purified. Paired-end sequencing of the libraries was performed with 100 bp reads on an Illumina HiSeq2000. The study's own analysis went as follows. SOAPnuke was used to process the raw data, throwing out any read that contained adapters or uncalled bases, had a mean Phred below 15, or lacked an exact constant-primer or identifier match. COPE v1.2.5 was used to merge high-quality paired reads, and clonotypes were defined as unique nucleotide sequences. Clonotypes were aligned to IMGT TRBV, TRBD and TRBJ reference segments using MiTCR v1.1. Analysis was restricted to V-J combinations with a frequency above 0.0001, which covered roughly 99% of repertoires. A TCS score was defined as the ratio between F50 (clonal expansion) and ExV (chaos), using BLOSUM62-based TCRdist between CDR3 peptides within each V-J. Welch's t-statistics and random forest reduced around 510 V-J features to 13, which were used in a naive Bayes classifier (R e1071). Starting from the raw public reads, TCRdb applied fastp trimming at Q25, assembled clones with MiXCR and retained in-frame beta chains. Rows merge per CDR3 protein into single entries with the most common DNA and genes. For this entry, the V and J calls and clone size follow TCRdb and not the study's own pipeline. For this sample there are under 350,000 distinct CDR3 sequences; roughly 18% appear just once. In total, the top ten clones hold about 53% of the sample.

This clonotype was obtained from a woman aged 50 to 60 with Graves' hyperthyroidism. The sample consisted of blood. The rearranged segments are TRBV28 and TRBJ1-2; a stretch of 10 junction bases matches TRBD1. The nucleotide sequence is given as TGTGCCAGCAGGAGACAGGGGGCTCGCGATGTCGGAGACACCTTC. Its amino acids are CASRRQGARDVGDTF.